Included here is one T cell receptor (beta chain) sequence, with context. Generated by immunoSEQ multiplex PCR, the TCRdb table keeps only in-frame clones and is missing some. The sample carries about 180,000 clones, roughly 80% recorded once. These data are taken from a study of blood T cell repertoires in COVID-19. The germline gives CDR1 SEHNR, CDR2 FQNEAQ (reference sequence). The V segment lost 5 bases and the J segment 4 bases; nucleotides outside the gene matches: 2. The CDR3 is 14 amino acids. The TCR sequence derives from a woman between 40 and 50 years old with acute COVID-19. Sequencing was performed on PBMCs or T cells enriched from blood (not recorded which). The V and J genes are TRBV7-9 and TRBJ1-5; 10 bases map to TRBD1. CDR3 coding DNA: TGTGCCAGCAGCCGGGGACAGGGGAATCAGCCCCAGCATTTT. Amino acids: CASSRGQGNQPQHF.